A selection of T cell receptor beta chains follows, all from one sample in a study of blood T cell repertoires in COVID-19. Sequenced by immunoSEQ multiplex PCR; TCRdb stores in-frame clones only, minus some. The repertoire consists of about 180,000 clones, with around 80% occurring once and the leading ten covering around 6.3%. The sample comprised peripheral blood. The source of these receptors is a man between 65 and 79 years old with active or convalescent COVID-19. Both conserved end residues are part of each CDR3. Some rows mark clone size as missing; the rest say once, few, many or name a class of expanded clone.

j_call clone_size v_call cdr3_aa
TRBJ2-1 . TRBV5-6 CASSWSSYNEQFF
TRBJ1-5 . TRBV6-2/TRBV6-3 CASSSRGLDQPQHF
TRBJ2-5 . TRBV4-2 CASSQEWTREETQYF
TRBJ2-7 . TRBV5-1 CASSSSGSSEQYF
TRBJ2-7 few TRBV4-3 CASSQGWDSFYEQYF
TRBJ2-7 . TRBV10-2 CASSDQTSSYEQYF
TRBJ1-2 . TRBV10-1 CASSESQGYGYTF
TRBJ2-7 once TRBV9 CASSVAASEIYEQYF
TRBJ1-1 . TRBV2 CASGQGRNTEAFF
TRBJ2-7 . TRBV28 CASSLRTPYEQYF
TRBJ2-5 . TRBV10-3 CAISEPTGRVETQYF
TRBJ1-3 few TRBV5-1 CASSRRDRGRSGNTIYF
TRBJ1-3 . TRBV28 CASSPWQGTGNTIYF
TRBJ2-2 . TRBV29-1 CSVRGGEANTGELFF
TRBJ2-3 . TRBV10-1 CASSESGLAGYQYF
TRBJ2-1 . TRBV7-3 CASSEGLERRHEQFF
TRBJ2-1 . TRBV6-1 CASSGAWGQGSYNEQFF
TRBJ2-5 . TRBV7-7 CASSRWETDETQYF
TRBJ2-7 few TRBV27 CASRQGIDPYEQYF
TRBJ1-2 . TRBV30 CAWSAGQGNYGYTF
TRBJ1-4 . TRBV18 CASSRAGTGVEKLFF
TRBJ1-4 . TRBV4-3 CASSQGTGGGNEKLFF
TRBJ2-7 . TRBV2 CASKTGSNSYEQYF
TRBJ2-7 . TRBV11-2 CASSLGSGSSYEQYF
TRBJ2-1 . TRBV6-4 CASSELGSYNEQFF
TRBJ1-5 . TRBV30 CAWGSQGNQPQHF
TRBJ2-6 . TRBV4-3 CASSRQWKGTGANVLTF
TRBJ1-2 . TRBV18 CASSPFQGVDYGYTF
TRBJ2-1 . TRBV4-1 CASSQFSGITYNEQFF
TRBJ1-1 . TRBV27 CASSSWTATSNTEAFF
TRBJ2-1 . TRBV10-2 CASSEAWEEEQFF
TRBJ1-1 . TRBV27 CASSLRLGEDTEAFF
TRBJ1-5 once TRBV2 CASSPDRGNQPQHF
TRBJ1-5 . TRBV9 CASSPSGDQPQHF
TRBJ2-7 . TRBV7-2 CASRSGAAGRKDEQYF
TRBJ2-1 . TRBV19 CASSTSVGVNEQFF
TRBJ1-5 . TRBV6-1 CASSENSWTVVQPQHF
TRBJ2-3 . TRBV7-2 CASRLTSGYTDTQYF
TRBJ2-7 . TRBV9 CANLNEQYF
TRBJ2-6 . TRBV6-5 CASRTVAGANVLTF
TRBJ2-5 . TRBV5-1 CASTTTGGETQYF
TRBJ1-2 . TRBV6-5 CASTPDRANYGYTF
TRBJ2-1 few TRBV7-8 CASSPSRLAGGYNEQFF
TRBJ1-3 . TRBV30 CAWSGFGADSGNTIYF
TRBJ2-2 . TRBV5-1 CASGLLGTGELFF
TRBJ2-7 . TRBV9 CASSADTTGIYEQYF
TRBJ2-1 . TRBV4-1 CASSQGELDPYNEQFF
TRBJ2-1 . TRBV7-9 CASSGDFSYNEQFF
TRBJ2-7 . TRBV5-1 CASSQTSSFGYEQYF
TRBJ1-1 . TRBV11-2 CASRLDSEAFF
TRBJ1-1 . TRBV19 CASSPGQGKLGTEAFF
TRBJ1-5 . TRBV27 CASSPRARTGTGPYQPQHF
TRBJ2-5 few TRBV4-2 CASSRSGGLPGETQYF
TRBJ1-3 . TRBV5-4 CASSPAQGAGNTIYF
TRBJ1-2 . TRBV19 CASTDRGYGYTF
TRBJ2-2 . TRBV27 CASSSGTGELFF
TRBJ1-3 . TRBV5-1 CASSSGQGAAGNTIYF